This TCR beta chain stems from a study of untreated major depressive disorder. Study-wide points: CD4+ T cells from depressed patients used TRBV05-01 (Vbeta 5.1) more often than controls. Each subject's top five TRBV05-01 clones were all private.

For this clone: What it recognizes is unknown.

Only in-frame clones appear in the TCRdb table, and some are missing; sequencing was by immunoSEQ multiplex PCR. Of 25,000 to 30,000 clones listed, approximately 91% are singletons. CDR3 length equals 13 residues. Trimming took 4 bases from V and 10 from J; bases not matched to a gene: 3. The germline CDR1 and CDR2 sequences are SGHTS and YDEGEE. This receptor was obtained from a woman younger than 45 with major depressive disorder. The chain links TRBV5-8 to TRBJ1-6; 9 nucleotides align to TRBD1. The sequenced material came from CD4+ T cells from PBMCs. The CDR3 bases are TGTGCCAGCAGCCGGGACAGGGAATCACCCCTCCACTTT. Translated, it gives CASSRDRESPLHF.